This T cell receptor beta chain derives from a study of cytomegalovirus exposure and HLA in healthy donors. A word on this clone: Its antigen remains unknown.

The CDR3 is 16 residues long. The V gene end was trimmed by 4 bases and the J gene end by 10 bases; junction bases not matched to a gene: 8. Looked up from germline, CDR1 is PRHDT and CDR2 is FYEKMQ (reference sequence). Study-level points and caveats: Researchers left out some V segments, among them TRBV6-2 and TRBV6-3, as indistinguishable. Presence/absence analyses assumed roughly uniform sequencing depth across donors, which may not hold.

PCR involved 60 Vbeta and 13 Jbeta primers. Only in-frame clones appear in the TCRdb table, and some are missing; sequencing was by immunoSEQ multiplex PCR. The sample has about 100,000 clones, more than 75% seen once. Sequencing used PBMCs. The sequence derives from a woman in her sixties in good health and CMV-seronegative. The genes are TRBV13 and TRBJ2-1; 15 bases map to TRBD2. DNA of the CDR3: TGTGCCAGCAGCTCCCCCGGACTAGCGGGGGGGTGGGAGCAGTTCTTC. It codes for CASSSPGLAGGWEQFF.